Following are 25 T cell receptor beta chains from one sample sequenced in a study of shared clonotypes between healthy human individuals (TCRdb year 2020). Preparation of the library involved the immunoSEQ multiplex PCR assay. The table was pulled from immuneACCESS by TCRdb, which kept in-frame rearrangements only. Such tables lose some clones; where checked, under half of the loss comes from unresolved V genes, and the rest has no known cause. The sample records 400,000 to 600,000 clones, about 85% of which are singletons. The ten largest clones represent over 10% of the sample. The sequencing input was PBMCs. The origin of the receptors is a middle-aged woman in good health. Some clones in this sample may be carry-over from other donors' samples.

J is TRBJ1-1 and V is TRBV27; D perhaps matches TRBD1 (5 bases). Trimming shortened V by 7 bases and J by 1 base, and 13 bases separated the two germline ends. The CDR3 is 14 residues long. The V gene's germline CDR1 is MNHEY and CDR2 SMNVEV (reference sequence). The CDR3 region has the DNA TGTGCCAGCAAATCGGGGGGACGGAACACTGAAGCTTTCTTT. Translated, it gives CASKSGGRNTEAFF.

V usage is TRBV5-4 and J usage is TRBJ1-1; D is undetermined. Trimming cost V 4 bases and J 1 base, with 11 bases left between them. Germline V gene sequence: CDR1 SGHNT, CDR2 YYREEE (reference sequence). The length of the CDR3 is 14 residues. The CDR3 spells CASSPGRPNTEAFF. The CDR3 region has the DNA TGTGCCAGCAGCCCGGGCAGGCCGAACACTGAAGCTTTCTTT.

CDR3 region: CASSALAGNEQFF. For the CDR3, the DNA is TGTGCCAGCAGTGCTCTAGCGGGGAATGAGCAGTTCTTC. The rearrangement links TRBV2 to TRBJ2-1; 9 nucleotides match TRBD2. Losses at the gene ends were 4 bases for V and 7 bases for J; bases not matched to a gene: 2. This CDR3 is 13 amino acids long. Germline assignment: CDR1 SNHLY and CDR2 FYNNEI.

This clone has only a few counts. The chain is built from TRBV15 and TRBJ2-7; D might be TRBD1 (5 bases). Germline CDR1 reads LNHNV; CDR2 reads YYDKDF (reference sequence). The CDR3 consists of 14 residues. The V end lost 0 bases, the J end lost 0 bases, and 6 bases lay between the germline ends. The CDR3 DNA is TGTGCCACCAGCAGAGAACAGGCCTCCTACGAGCAGTACTTC. It encodes CATSREQASYEQYF.

This clone was detected ten times or more. CDR3: CASSWVLGVGEAFF. Written as DNA, the CDR3 is TGTGCCAGCAGTTGGGTACTGGGGGTTGGGGAAGCTTTCTTT. The chain recombines TRBV6-6 with TRBJ1-1, with D maybe TRBD1 (5 bases). The germline V gene encodes CDR1 MNHNY and CDR2 SVGAGI (reference sequence). V was shortened by 4 bases and J by 8 bases, with 17 bases between the two germline ends. The CDR3 contains 14 residues.

This chain connects TRBV7-8 to TRBJ1-4; no definite D call. The V end lost 4 bases, the J end lost 4 bases, and 13 bases lay between the germline ends. The length of the CDR3 is 15 residues. Germline V gene sequence: CDR1 SGHVS, CDR2 FQNEAQ. The CDR3: CASSYDGLLNEKLFF. The CDR3 DNA follows: TGTGCCAGCAGCTACGACGGCTTACTTAATGAAAAACTGTTTTTT. The full variable domain, with the rest looked up from reference TRBV7-8 and TRBJ1-4, is GAGVSQSPRYKVAKRGQDVALRCDPISGHVSLFWYQQALGQGPEFLTYFQNEAQLDKSGLPSDRFFAERPEGSVSTLKIQRTQQEDSAVYLCASSYDGLLNEKLFFGSGTQLSVL.

In nucleotides, the CDR3 is TGTGCCAGCAGCCACGACATTAGCGGGAGTCTGAATGAGCAGTTCTTC. Encoded protein: CASSHDISGSLNEQFF. V is TRBV4-2 and J is TRBJ2-1; 9 bases map to TRBD2. The CDR3 extends over 16 amino acids. Germline trimming cut 3 bases from V and 7 bases from J; bases unmatched to any gene: 10. Germline-derived CDR1 and CDR2 are LGHNA and YNFKEQ.

The genes are TRBV18 and TRBJ1-5; D not certain. The CDR3 length is 14 residues. Germline CDR1 KGHSH, CDR2 LQKENI. Trimming pared 2 bases from V and 0 bases from J, leaving 5 bases between. For the CDR3, the DNA is TGTGCCAGCTCACCAAATCCTAGCAATCAGCCCCAGCATTTT. Its translation: CASSPNPSNQPQHF.

There are a few counts of this clone. This chain uses TRBV18 with TRBJ2-1; TRBD1 aligns across 12 bases. The CDR3 consists of 16 residues. Germline values: CDR1 KGHSH, CDR2 LQKENI. With V trimmed by 2 bases and J by 9 bases, 8 bases remained unmatched. The CDR3 bases are TGTGCCAGCTCACCAATACTGGGGACAGGGGGCCCTGAGCAGTTCTTC. Residues: CASSPILGTGGPEQFF.

This sequence joins TRBV7-9 and TRBJ1-4, with D hard to call. The CDR3 spans 15 residues. Germline assignment: CDR1 SEHNR and CDR2 FQNEAQ (reference sequence). V was shortened by 1 base and J by 4 bases, with 10 bases between the two germline ends. Here the CDR3 reads CASSLGVRINEKLFF. CDR3 sequence (DNA): TGTGCCAGCAGCTTAGGAGTTCGGATTAATGAAAAACTGTTTTTT. Full variable domain (missing parts from reference TRBV7-9 and TRBJ1-4): DTGVSQNPRHKITKRGQNVTFRCDPISEHNRLYWYRQTLGQGPEFLTYFQNEAQLEKSRLLSDRFSAERPKGSFSTLEIQRTEQGDSAMYLCASSLGVRINEKLFFGSGTQLSVL.

The chain carries TRBV29-1 and TRBJ2-5; 7 nucleotides line up with TRBD2. The CDR3 consists of 12 residues. Unmatched junction bases numbered 4, after V lost 7 bases and J lost 2 bases. The germline V gene has CDR1 SQVTM and CDR2 ANQGSEA. CDR3 sequence (DNA): TGCAGCGCCTTCGGGGGGCAAGAGACCCAGTACTTC. This gives the protein CSAFGGQETQYF.

The chain recombines TRBV27 with TRBJ1-1, with a possible D match to TRBD1 (6 bases). Germline values: CDR1 MNHEY, CDR2 SMNVEV (reference sequence). Trimming left V 4 bases short and J 5 bases short, with 17 bases between. CDR3 length: 15 amino acids. Written as DNA, the CDR3 is TGTGCCAGCAGTTGGAGAACAGGGTGGGGAACTGAAGCTTTCTTT. Translated: CASSWRTGWGTEAFF.

The chain combines TRBV28 with TRBJ2-7; D perhaps matches TRBD1 (6 bases). This CDR3 is built from 13 residues. The V gene lost 2 bases and the J gene lost 4 bases, with 9 bases spanning the gap. Germline V lookup: CDR1 MDHEN, CDR2 SYDVKM. CDR3 sequence reads: CASSLTQGYEQYF. The CDR3 nucleotides read TGTGCCAGCAGTTTAACACAGGGTTACGAGCAGTACTTC.

With respect to this clone: With a far larger clone one base away, a read error is the likely cause. The chain recombines TRBV19 with TRBJ2-7; 10 bases are a match to TRBD2. CDR3 length equals 14 residues. Germline V gives CDR1 LNHDA, CDR2 SQIVND (reference sequence). The CDR3 region is CAGSTPGLAYEQYF. The CDR3 DNA reads TGTGCCGGTAGTACCCCGGGACTAGCGTACGAGCAGTACTTC.

V is TRBV7-9 and J is TRBJ1-5; 8 positions match TRBD1. V lost 5 bases to trimming and J lost 4 bases; unmatched junction nucleotides: 7. The germline V gene has CDR1 SEHNR and CDR2 FQNEAQ (reference sequence). CDR3 length: 15 residues. Here the CDR3 DNA reads TGTGCCAGCAGCCTTCAGGGGGCTGGAAATCAGCCCCAGCATTTT. This encodes CASSLQGAGNQPQHF.

The chain employs TRBV9 and TRBJ2-7; TRBD1 matches at 8 bases. Trimming cost V 1 base and J 6 bases; bases outside gene matches: 3. CDR1 is SGDLS and CDR2 is YYNGEE in the germline V gene. The length of the CDR3 is 13 residues. Here the CDR3 reads CASSVQGTGEQYF. The CDR3 DNA is TGTGCCAGCAGCGTACAAGGGACAGGCGAGCAGTACTTC.

DNA of the CDR3: TGTGCCAGTAGGGAGACTAGCGGGAGCGGAGATACGCAGTATTTT. Translating it yields CASRETSGSGDTQYF. The V and J genes are TRBV19 and TRBJ2-3; 12 nucleotides agree with TRBD2. Trimming cost V 6 bases and J 5 bases; bases outside gene matches: 6. Germline V CDR1 and CDR2: LNHDA, SQIVND (reference sequence). The CDR3 is 15 amino acids.

This chain uses TRBV19 with TRBJ1-2, with 7 bases identical to TRBD1. The germline gives CDR1 LNHDA, CDR2 SQIVND (reference sequence). CDR3 length equals 12 residues. V lost 2 bases, J lost 8 bases, and 2 bases stayed unmatched. CDR3 loop: CASSIRGRGYTF. DNA for the CDR3: TGTGCCAGTAGTATAAGGGGGCGAGGCTACACCTTC.

The gene calls are TRBV6-7 and TRBJ1-2; TRBD1 is a possible D gene (5 bases). TRBV6-7 is flagged as an ORF with uncertain function. The V end was cut by 6 bases, the J end by 6 bases, with 20 bases between. The CDR3 loop spans 15 amino acids. The CDR3, as DNA: TGTGCCAGCAGCCCACTCGGGCCAGGGAGGAATGGCTACACCTTC. Translating gives CASSPLGPGRNGYTF.

The chain has TRBV28 and TRBJ1-1; a possible D gene is TRBD1 (5 bases). V was cut by 1 base and J by 5 bases, with 17 bases left in between. The germline gives CDR1 MDHEN, CDR2 SYDVKM. The CDR3 is made up of 16 amino acids. The CDR3 protein is CASSLLARAGFTEAFF. The CDR3, as DNA: TGTGCCAGCAGTTTATTAGCCCGGGCAGGGTTTACTGAAGCTTTCTTT.

The chain is built from TRBV7-8 and TRBJ2-7; TRBD2 agrees at 8 bases. This CDR3 comprises 16 residues. Trimming removed 1 base from V and 1 base from J; junction bases left unmatched: 6. Per the germline V gene, CDR1 is SGHVS and CDR2 is FQNEAQ. The CDR3 here is CASSLVGAGGSYEQYF. CDR3 nucleotide sequence: TGTGCCAGCAGCTTAGTTGGGGCGGGAGGATCCTACGAGCAGTACTTC.

V and J are TRBV18 and TRBJ2-2, with a weak D call TRBD1 (6 bases). Per the germline V gene, CDR1 is KGHSH and CDR2 is LQKENI. The CDR3 sequence is 14 residues long. Deletions cut 4 bases from V and 4 bases from J, with 10 bases between. The CDR3 region has the DNA TGTGCCAGCTCACTAGGACAGATCACCGGGGAGCTGTTTTTT. It codes for CASSLGQITGELFF.

This chain links TRBV25-1 with TRBJ1-2; 8 bases are shared with TRBD1. From germline, CDR1 is MGHDK and CDR2 SYGVNS. V shed 2 bases and J 6 bases; nucleotides not matched to a gene: 5. This CDR3 region has 14 residues. CDR3 protein: CASSETGGGDGYTF. DNA of the CDR3: TGTGCCAGCAGTGAAACAGGGGGAGGGGATGGCTACACCTTC.

This chain uses TRBV5-5 with TRBJ1-3, with TRBD1 as a possible D gene (6 bases). From germline, CDR1 is SGHKS and CDR2 YYEKEE (reference sequence). V lost 0 bases to trimming and J lost 0 bases, with 13 bases between them. The CDR3 runs to 17 residues. CDR3 sequence (DNA): TGTGCCAGCAGCTTGGGTGGACAGACGAACTCTGGAAACACCATATATTTT. Protein product: CASSLGGQTNSGNTIYF.

This clone was recorded many times. This chain uses TRBV28 with TRBJ2-7; D ambiguous. V dropped 3 bases and J dropped 0 bases, with 21 bases sitting between them. The germline V gene has CDR1 MDHEN and CDR2 SYDVKM. The CDR3 runs to 18 residues. The CDR3 sequence: CASSFIFPGRPRSYEQYF. In DNA, the CDR3 is TGTGCCAGCAGTTTTATATTCCCCGGGCGGCCCCGCTCCTACGAGCAGTACTTC.